This T cell receptor (beta chain) was profiled in a study of monozygotic twins with inflammatory bowel disease. Overall study results and limits: Twins with IBD were found to have lower TCRbeta diversity (inverse Simpson) than healthy co-twins. A lone strong IBD-associated signal or clonotype found no support.

Template switching introduced UMIs that contain a 6-nucleotide sample barcode. TCRdb re-called the 5' RACE reads; one entry per CDR3 protein, DNA not given. Its clone listing holds more than 300,000 distinct CDR3 sequences. Details on this clonotype: Antigen: not known.

The CDR3 loop spans 14 amino acids. Germline V lookup: CDR1 SGHRS, CDR2 YFSETQ. Donors each contributed one blood sample measuring under 3 ml. J is TRBJ2-4 and V is TRBV5-1. The TCR originated in a human donor with ulcerative colitis or Crohn's disease, or a healthy co-twin of an affected twin (not recorded which). Sequencing was carried out using blood. The CDR3 protein is CASSTVEAKNIQYF.